A selection of T cell receptor beta chains follows, all from one sample in a study of T cells in Graves' hyperthyroidism and ophthalmopathy. From the multiplex PCR reads, TCRdb called clonotypes with MiXCR, one entry per CDR3 protein. The sample yields over 400,000 distinct CDR3 sequences, roughly 14% seen once. The specimen sequenced was blood. The receptors stem from a man aged 18 to 29 with Graves' ophthalmopathy. CDR3s include the opening cysteine and the closing phenylalanine or tryptophan. A D gene is named only where the DNA matches it firmly. Part of the rows lack a size; the others show once, few, many or a class for expanded clones.

D,V,J,size,CDR3,DNA
NA,TRBV19,TRBJ1-1,few,CASSIPLTLPNTEAFF,TGTGCCAGTAGTATCCCCTTGACCCTCCCGAACACTGAAGCTTTCTTT
NA,TRBV7-3,TRBJ2-4,many,CASSLRRGDIQYF,TGTGCCAGCAGCTTACGACGAGGGGACATTCAGTACTTC
TRBD2,TRBV25-1,TRBJ2-5,NA,CASSTAGGETQYF,TGTGCCAGCAGTACCGCGGGGGGAGAGACCCAGTACTTC
TRBD2,TRBV11-2,TRBJ2-1,many,CASSPGLAGEGEQFF,TGTGCCAGCAGCCCCGGACTAGCGGGAGAGGGTGAGCAGTTCTTC
NA,TRBV5-1,TRBJ1-1,few,CASSLGGFEAFF,TGCGCCAGCAGCTTGGGAGGGTTTGAAGCTTTCTTT
NA,TRBV5-6,TRBJ1-3,NA,CASTLYTGRPGNTIYF,TGTGCCAGCACCCTATATACAGGGCGACCTGGAAACACCATATATTTT
NA,TRBV11-3,TRBJ2-3,many,CASSLDLGGPDVTDTQYF,TGTGCCAGCAGCTTAGACCTCGGGGGGCCTGACGTAACGGATACGCAGTATTTT
NA,TRBV20-1,TRBJ1-1,many,CSATDNTNTEAFF,TGCAGTGCTACTGACAACACGAACACTGAAGCTTTCTTT
NA,TRBV6-1,TRBJ1-5,many,CASTGGLSNQPQHF,TGTGCCAGCACCGGGGGACTGAGCAATCAGCCCCAGCATTTT
NA,TRBV28,TRBJ2-1,many,CASSPGLYGKFF,TGTGCCAGCAGTCCTGGACTCTACGGAAAGTTCTTC
NA,TRBV12-5,TRBJ2-5,few,CASGGWYQEAQYF,TGTGCTAGTGGGGGGTGGTACCAAGAGGCCCAGTACTTC
NA,TRBV7-8,TRBJ1-1,many,CASSRREGVVYTEAFF,TGTGCCAGCAGCAGACGTGAGGGGGTGGTTTACACTGAAGCTTTCTTT
TRBD1,TRBV2,TRBJ2-5,NA,CASGDRVEETQYF,TGTGCCAGCGGGGACAGGGTCGAAGAGACCCAGTACTTC
NA,TRBV11-3,TRBJ2-1,many,CASSPRVPEEDEQFF,TGTGCCAGCAGCCCTCGGGTGCCCGAGGAGGATGAGCAGTTCTTC
TRBD1,TRBV2,TRBJ1-5,many,CASRDRSNQPQHF,TGTGCCAGCAGGGACAGGAGCAATCAGCCCCAGCATTTT
TRBD1,TRBV14,TRBJ2-2,NA,CASSHTDRGRNTGELFF,TGTGCCAGCAGCCATACGGACAGGGGCCGGAACACCGGGGAGCTGTTTTTT
TRBD2,TRBV11-3,TRBJ2-1,many,CASSLDAGGPFF,TGTGCCAGCAGCTTAGATGCGGGGGGGCCGTTCTTC
NA,TRBV11-2,TRBJ1-2,many,CASSLDWRSYGYTF,TGTGCCAGCAGCTTAGATTGGCGGAGCTATGGCTACACCTTC
NA,TRBV10-3,TRBJ1-5,NA,CAMDGGINQPQHF,TGTGCCATGGATGGGGGGATCAATCAGCCCCAGCATTTT
TRBD2,TRBV11-3,TRBJ2-7,many,CASSDPGLAGVVEQYF,TGTGCCAGCAGCGACCCGGGACTAGCGGGGGTGGTCGAGCAGTACTTC
TRBD1,TRBV2,TRBJ1-6,NA,CASTPGQGTSPLHF,TGTGCCAGCACTCCGGGACAGGGTACATCACCCCTCCACTTT
NA,TRBV30,TRBJ2-5,many,CAWSVSGQETQYF,TGTGCCTGGAGTGTAAGCGGCCAAGAGACCCAGTACTTC
NA,TRBV6-1,TRBJ2-7,few,CASSPVGLVHEQYF,TGTGCCAGCAGTCCCGTAGGCTTAGTGCACGAGCAGTACTTC
TRBD1,TRBV7-3,TRBJ2-3,many,CASSALQGTGTDTQYF,TGTGCCAGCAGCGCCCTACAGGGGACGGGCACAGATACGCAGTATTTT
TRBD2,TRBV7-2,TRBJ2-3,NA,CASSYRAGGQTDTQYF,TGTGCCAGCTCCTACCGCGCGGGGGGGCAAACAGATACGCAGTATTTT
TRBD1,TRBV30,TRBJ1-6,few,CAWSVGQAFINSPLHF,TGTGCCTGGAGTGTTGGACAGGCTTTTATTAATTCACCCCTCCACTTT
TRBD1,TRBV6-2/TRBV6-3,TRBJ2-3,NA,CASSATGADTQYF,TGTGCCAGCAGCGCTACAGGGGCCGATACGCAGTATTTT
NA,TRBV12-3/TRBV12-4,TRBJ1-3,many,CASSPSGHTSGNTIYF,TGTGCCAGCAGTCCCTCGGGGCATACCTCTGGAAACACCATATATTTT
NA,TRBV24-1,TRBJ2-1,many,CATSRDWTLDEQFF,TGTGCCACCAGTAGGGACTGGACTCTCGATGAGCAGTTCTTC
NA,TRBV7-9,TRBJ1-6,many,CASSSAGLRSPLHF,TGTGCCAGCAGCTCAGCGGGGTTACGCTCACCCCTCCACTTT
NA,TRBV5-5,TRBJ1-1,many,CASRLKTAHTEAFF,TGTGCCAGCAGATTAAAGACAGCGCACACTGAAGCTTTCTTT
TRBD1,TRBV7-9,TRBJ2-7,many,CASSLALAGGADEQYF,TGTGCCAGCAGCTTAGCGCTGGCAGGGGGTGCGGACGAGCAGTACTTC
TRBD2,TRBV4-1,TRBJ2-7,NA,CASSQESGTSGAPYEQYF,TGCGCCAGCAGCCAAGAAAGCGGGACTAGCGGGGCCCCCTACGAGCAGTACTTC
TRBD2,TRBV5-1,TRBJ2-2,many,CASSLAGTSGANTGELFF,TGCGCCAGCAGCTTAGCCGGGACTAGCGGAGCGAACACCGGGGAGCTGTTTTTT
NA,TRBV3-1,TRBJ1-2,many,CASSQADYGYTF,TGTGCCAGCAGCCAGGCCGACTATGGCTACACCTTC
NA,TRBV10-1,TRBJ2-1,NA,CASSESPGGEQFF,TGCGCCAGCAGTGAGTCACCCGGGGGTGAGCAGTTCTTC
NA,TRBV3-1,TRBJ2-7,many,CASSQEGGYEQYF,TGTGCCAGCAGCCAAGAAGGGGGCTACGAGCAGTACTTC
NA,TRBV19,TRBJ1-2,few,CASSIQTGPVYGYTF,TGTGCCAGTAGTATCCAAACAGGGCCGGTTTATGGCTACACCTTC
NA,TRBV15,TRBJ2-3,many,CATSRDPGDTQYF,TGTGCCACCAGCAGAGATCCAGGAGATACGCAGTATTTT
TRBD1,TRBV5-1,TRBJ2-4,few,CASSPDRAKNIQYF,TGCGCCAGCAGCCCGGACAGGGCCAAAAACATTCAGTACTTC
NA,TRBV3-1,TRBJ1-1,many,CASSPRNEGGITEAFF,TGTGCCAGCAGCCCACGGAATGAGGGGGGGATCACTGAAGCTTTCTTT
NA,TRBV10-3,TRBJ2-1,many,CAISELEGTYNEQFF,TGTGCCATCAGTGAGTTGGAGGGGACGTACAATGAGCAGTTCTTC
NA,TRBV5-1,TRBJ2-7,NA,CASSLGVSSSYEQYF,TGCGCCAGCAGCTTGGGGGTCTCTAGCTCCTACGAGCAGTACTTC